This T cell receptor beta chain comes out of a study of cytomegalovirus exposure and HLA in healthy donors. Notes on the study in general: Specificity of a few CMV-associated chains for CMV antigens was verified in vitro. The finding came from a later analysis; first-cohort TCR clusters tended to co-occur in the 120 or so validation repertoires.

Clones were sequenced by immunoSEQ multiplex PCR, and TCRdb holds only the in-frame ones, with some missing. The sample comprises approximately 60,000 clones, more than 80% of which are singletons, and approximately 5.5% rests with the top ten. This clone is a singleton in its sample. The antigen remains unidentified. Separation from the approximately 670-subject first cohort characterized the roughly 120-subject validation cohort, to which the donors belonged. Germline values: CDR1 SGHDT, CDR2 YYEEEE. The V gene lost 5 bases and the J gene lost 2 bases, with 16 bases spanning the gap. The CDR3 totals 16 residues.

The chain combines TRBV5-6 with TRBJ1-4; D is possibly TRBD1 (6 bases). This receptor was taken from a woman under 30 in good health and CMV-seronegative. The specimen sequenced was PBMCs. This CDR3 is CASSLQGFSTNEKLFF. The CDR3 DNA follows: TGTGCCAGCAGTCTACAGGGTTTTTCGACTAATGAAAAACTGTTTTTT.